Below, 20 T cell receptor beta chains from the same sample are listed, as sequenced in a study of blood T cell repertoires in COVID-19. Profiled with immunoSEQ multiplex PCR; TCRdb holds only in-frame clones, not every one. The sample yields under 250,000 clones, 80% to 90% seen once. Sequenced material: PBMCs or T cells enriched from blood (not recorded which). These receptors came from a woman aged 18-29 years in a cohort exposed to, infected with or recovered from COVID-19 (not recorded which).

The CDR3 region has the DNA TGCGCCAGCAGCTTGGGCGGACAGGCAACTAATGAAAAACTGTTTTTT. Protein sequence: CASSLGGQATNEKLFF. The chain employs TRBV5-1 and TRBJ1-4; TRBD1 aligns across 7 bases. The CDR3 length is 16 residues. V gave up 0 bases and J gave up 0 bases; unmatched junction bases: 2. Germline loops: CDR1 SGHRS, CDR2 YFSETQ. Combining the CDR3 with reference TRBV5-1 and TRBJ1-4 gives the whole variable domain KAGVTQTPRYLIKTRGQQVTLSCSPISGHRSVSWYQQTPGQGLQFLFEYFSETQRNKGNFPGRFSGRQFSNSRSEMNVSTLELGDSALYLCASSLGGQATNEKLFFGSGTQLSVL.

This chain joins TRBV6-4 and TRBJ2-3, with TRBD2 matching over 13 bases. V lost 0 bases to trimming and J lost 0 bases; unmatched junction nucleotides: 3. CDR3 length: 18 residues. Per germline, CDR1 MRHNA and CDR2 SNTAGT. The CDR3 spells CASSDSALAGGSTDTQYF. For the CDR3, the DNA is TGTGCCAGCAGTGACTCGGCACTAGCGGGAGGGAGCACAGATACGCAGTATTTT.

V gene TRBV11-2 combines with J gene TRBJ2-7, with 7 bases identical to TRBD1. CDR1 and CDR2 from the germline V gene are SGHAT and FQNNGV. V was clipped by 3 bases and J by 7 bases; unmatched bases: 9. This CDR3 has 14 amino acids. CDR3 nucleotide sequence: TGTGCCAGCAGCTTCCAGGACAGGCTTAAAGAGCAGTACTTC. Protein product: CASSFQDRLKEQYF.

V and J are TRBV5-1 and TRBJ1-3; tentatively, D is TRBD1 (5 bases). Germline V gene data show CDR1 as SGHRS and CDR2 as YFSETQ. This CDR3 contains 16 residues. V lost 0 bases and J lost 4, with 14 bases in between. The CDR3 sequence is CASSLVEEGPGNTIYF. CDR3 coding DNA: TGCGCCAGCAGCTTGGTAGAGGAGGGGCCGGGAAACACCATATATTTT. Variable domain in full (rest from reference TRBV5-1 and TRBJ1-3): KAGVTQTPRYLIKTRGQQVTLSCSPISGHRSVSWYQQTPGQGLQFLFEYFSETQRNKGNFPGRFSGRQFSNSRSEMNVSTLELGDSALYLCASSLVEEGPGNTIYFGEGSWLTVV.

The rearrangement joins TRBV3-1 (or the pseudogene TRBV3-2) to TRBJ2-7; 8 bases agree with TRBD2. This CDR3 has 14 amino acids. V shed 6 bases, J shed 0 bases, and the junction held 4 bases outside the gene matches. Germline-derived CDR1 and CDR2 are LGHDT and YNNKEL (reference sequence). The DNA of the CDR3 is TGTGCCAGCAGTCTTAGCGGGACCTCCTACGAGCAGTACTTC. Its translation is CASSLSGTSYEQYF.

The V call is TRBV28, the J call TRBJ2-7, with 10 bases lining up with TRBD1. The CDR3 spans 15 residues. Per germline, CDR1 MDHEN and CDR2 SYDVKM. The J segment lost 1 base and the V segment lost 4 bases, leaving 4 bases of the junction unmatched. CDR3 nucleotide sequence: TGTGCCAGCAGTTCCGGGACAGGGGAGTCCTACGAGCAGTACTTC. Its protein product is CASSSGTGESYEQYF.

This clone was detected once. The gene calls are TRBV5-1 and TRBJ1-1; tentative D call: TRBD1 (5 bases). The ends were cut back, 4 bases at V and 2 bases at J, with 9 bases in the middle. This CDR3 comprises 13 residues. CDR1 SGHRS and CDR2 YFSETQ come from the germline V gene. The CDR3 DNA reads TGCGCCAGCAGCCGAGACAGTAACACTGAAGCTTTCTTT. It specifies CASSRDSNTEAFF.

In DNA form, the CDR3 reads TGTGCCAGCAGTGAGACAGGGGCAACAGATACGCAGTATTTT. Translating gives CASSETGATDTQYF. V and J are TRBV6-4 and TRBJ2-3, with 8 bases matching TRBD1. This CDR3 contains 14 residues. Germline V gene data show CDR1 as MRHNA and CDR2 as SNTAGT. Trimming removed 3 bases from V and 3 bases from J; junction bases left unmatched: 2.

The chain recombines TRBV5-8 with TRBJ1-2; TRBD1 agrees at 9 bases. The ends lost 5 bases at V and 10 bases at J; junction bases unmatched: 15. CDR3 length equals 15 residues. CDR1 SGHTS and CDR2 YDEGEE come from the germline V gene. The chain's CDR3 is CASSLGDRELSDYTF. The CDR3 DNA is TGTGCCAGCAGTCTCGGGGACAGGGAACTCTCTGACTACACCTTC.

The chain is built from TRBV15 and TRBJ1-1, with D hard to call. Germline V gene lookup returns CDR1 LNHNV and CDR2 YYDKDF (reference sequence). V lost 0 bases to trimming and J lost 3 bases, with 8 bases between them. The CDR3 covers 14 residues. CDR3 sequence (DNA): TGTGCCACCAGCAGAGATGGGGAGGACACTGAAGCTTTCTTT. Amino acid sequence: CATSRDGEDTEAFF.

CDR3 sequence reads: CASSLSQGANQPQHF. The CDR3 DNA is TGTGCCAGCAGTTTATCACAGGGGGCCAATCAGCCCCAGCATTTT. The rearrangement uses TRBV28 and TRBJ1-5, with 9 bases fitting TRBD1. The CDR3 is 15 residues long. V gave up 1 base and J gave up 3 bases; unmatched junction bases: 1. Germline V CDR1 and CDR2: MDHEN, SYDVKM. The full variable domain, with the rest looked up from reference TRBV28 and TRBJ1-5, is DVKVTQSSRYLVKRTGEKVFLECVQDMDHENMFWYRQDPGLGLRLIYFSYDVKMKEKGDIPEGYSVSREKKERFSLILESASTNQTSMYLCASSLSQGANQPQHFGDGTRLSIL.

As for this clone: Germline and junction disagree at one end, which may indicate a read error. This chain joins TRBV7-7 and TRBJ2-1; 9 bases line up with TRBD2. The CDR3 contains 16 residues. Germline CDR1 reads SSHAT; CDR2 reads FNYEAQ (reference sequence). Here the CDR3 DNA reads TGTGCTAGCAGCTTAGGTACAGCGGGAGGAATGCATGAGCAGTTCTTC. Its translation: CASSLGTAGGMHEQFF.

This clone was detected only once. The rearrangement links TRBV7-9 to TRBJ1-1; 8 bases are shared with TRBD1. The V segment lost 6 bases and the J segment 6 bases; nucleotides outside the gene matches: 6. Germline lookup yields CDR1 SEHNR and CDR2 FQNEAQ (reference sequence). The CDR3 is 13 residues long. CDR3 in DNA: TGTGCCAGCAGGCCCAGGGGGCCTGCTGAAGCTTTCTTT. Protein sequence: CASRPRGPAEAFF.

The chain is built from TRBV28 and TRBJ2-7; the match to TRBD2 covers 9 bases. The CDR3 totals 14 residues. Germline values: CDR1 MDHEN, CDR2 SYDVKM. The trim removed 2 bases at V and 2 bases at J, leaving 1 base unmatched. The CDR3 nucleotides are TGTGCCAGCAGTTTAGAGCGGGGGGCCTACGAGCAGTACTTC. It codes for CASSLERGAYEQYF.

J is TRBJ2-7 and V is TRBV11-1; weak D call: TRBD1 (5 bases). From germline, CDR1 is SGHAT and CDR2 FQDESV (reference sequence). V shed 1 base and J shed 2 bases, with 6 bases lying between them. The CDR3 covers 13 residues. CDR3 amino acids: CASSLVRAYEQYF. CDR3 in DNA: TGTGCCAGCAGCTTAGTCAGGGCCTACGAGCAGTACTTC.

The J gene is TRBJ1-2, the V gene TRBV18; 10 bases fit TRBD1. The ends lost 4 bases at V and 7 bases at J; junction bases unmatched: 12. This CDR3 region has 16 residues. Germline V gene lookup returns CDR1 KGHSH and CDR2 LQKENI. This chain's CDR3 is CASSQGRDRGIGGYTF. CDR3 in DNA: TGTGCCAGCTCACAAGGCCGGGACAGGGGCATAGGTGGCTACACCTTC.

This chain joins TRBV4-1 and TRBJ1-2; D might be TRBD1 (6 bases). There are 13 residues in the CDR3. Germline assignment: CDR1 MGHRA and CDR2 YSYEKL. Trimming shortened V by 1 base and J by 3 bases, and 6 bases separated the two germline ends. CDR3 amino acids: CASSQGTDYGYTF. CDR3 DNA: TGCGCCAGCAGCCAAGGGACAGACTATGGCTACACCTTC.

The CDR3 DNA reads as TGTGCCAGCAGTTATAGCTCCTACAATGAGCAGTTCTTC. Amino acid sequence: CASSYSSYNEQFF. The chain carries TRBV28 and TRBJ2-1; no definite D call. CDR3 size: 13 residues. The germline V and J ends were trimmed by 4 bases and 0 bases, with 4 bases remaining between them. Germline V gives CDR1 MDHEN, CDR2 SYDVKM.

The rearrangement links TRBV28 to TRBJ1-3; 7 nucleotides align to TRBD1. In germline, CDR1 is MDHEN, CDR2 SYDVKM. J gave up 2 bases and V 1 base, and 11 bases lay outside the gene matches. The CDR3 sequence is 18 residues long. CDR3 protein: CASSLLGLDRRPGNTIYF. CDR3 coding DNA: TGTGCCAGCAGTTTATTGGGGCTGGACAGGAGACCTGGAAACACCATATATTTT.

The chain combines TRBV27 with TRBJ1-6, with TRBD1 identical over 8 bases. The CDR3 has 16 residues. Germline CDR1 MNHEY, CDR2 SMNVEV (reference sequence). The J segment lost 3 bases and the V segment lost 5 bases, leaving 6 bases of the junction unmatched. The CDR3: CASSPGQAFYNSPLHF. CDR3 nucleotides: TGTGCCAGCAGTCCGGGACAGGCGTTCTATAATTCACCCCTCCACTTT.